This T cell receptor beta chain was recovered during a study of blood T cell repertoires in COVID-19. Study at large: The samples span acute and convalescent COVID-19 from the United States, Italy and Spain. From T cells, B-cell-depleted T cells, or PBMCs came the material, which was cDNA or gDNA.

The CDR3 sequence is 14 residues long. Unmatched junction bases numbered 5, after V lost 5 bases and J lost 1 base. Germline V gene lookup returns CDR1 KGHSH and CDR2 LQKENI. TCRdb's table, derived via immunoSEQ multiplex PCR, lists solely in-frame clones and lacks some. The table records 45,000 to 55,000 clones, roughly 84% of them present only once. The source of this sequence is a man aged 45-60 years with acute or convalescent COVID-19. The chain recombines TRBV18 with TRBJ2-7; 7 positions match TRBD1. The sample taken for sequencing was peripheral blood. This CDR3 is CASSAGTESYEQYF. As DNA, the CDR3 is TGTGCCAGCTCAGCCGGGACAGAATCCTACGAGCAGTACTTC. Using reference TRBV18 and TRBJ2-7 for the parts outside the CDR3, the full variable domain is NAGVMQNPRHLVRRRGQEARLRCSPMKGHSHVYWYRQLPEEGLKFMVYLQKENIIDESGMPKERFSAEFPKEGPSILRIQQVVRGDSAAYFCASSAGTESYEQYFGPGTRLTVT.